This TCR beta chain was captured by sequencing in a study of PD-1 blockade in classical Hodgkin lymphoma. Study information: Intravenous infusions of nivolumab 3 mg/kg reached patients every 2 weeks. Study results and limitations: Partial responders and progressors had significantly lower baseline TCR diversity. Repertoire difference causes, possibly disease activity or prior therapy, remain undefined. Whereas CD4+ TCR diversity had risen significantly by C4D1, CD8+ TCR diversity had not.

Clones were read by immunoSEQ multiplex PCR, and TCRdb kept only the in-frame ones, dropping some. The sample holds tens of thousands of clones, just over 70% seen once. The CDR3 loop spans 22 amino acids. Germline CDR1 and CDR2: LGHNA and YNFKEQ. J gave up 3 bases and V 1 base, and 24 bases lay outside the gene matches. Brentuximab vedotin exposure varied, and every patient relapsed after autologous stem cell transplantation. About this clone: Its antigen is currently unknown.

Here the sequenced sample was peripheral blood mononuclear cells (PBMCs), taken before the second cycle of nivolumab. The chain is built from TRBV4-2 and TRBJ2-5, with 9 nucleotides matching TRBD2. The source of this sequence is a human donor with classical Hodgkin lymphoma. The CDR3 DNA sequence: TGTGCCAGCAGCCAAGCCCTCCTCCCCGGGGCTAGCGGGGTCAGGGGTGAAGAGACCCAGTACTTC. Amino acids: CASSQALLPGASGVRGEETQYF.